This entry lists 24 T cell receptor beta chains sequenced from one sample in a study of blood T cells in healthy people across ages. Combining a sample-barcoded 5' primer with a J-beta primer mix, a second PCR ran for about 7 to 12 cycles. TCRdb called the 5' RACE reads again in MiXCR, with one record for every CDR3 protein. The sample has over 550,000 distinct CDR3 sequences, 25% to 30% seen once; the top ten hold 15% to 17%. Sequencing was done on a sample of blood. These TCRs come from a woman of 80 years or more in good health.

A remark on this clonotype: A read error is possible here, since a much larger clone lies one base away. The chain is built from TRBV28 and TRBJ2-7, with D possibly TRBD1 on 6 matching bases. Germline loops: CDR1 MDHEN, CDR2 SYDVKM. Between the trimmed V and J ends, which lost 2 bases and 6 bases, there was a span of 23 bases. The CDR3 runs to 17 residues. CDR3 sequence reads: CASSLMGRVGGWGEQYF. CDR3 coding DNA: TGTGCCAGCAGTTTAATGGGGCGGGTAGGGGGATGGGGCGAGCAGTACTTC. The whole variable domain, remainder taken from reference TRBV28 and TRBJ2-7, is DVKVTQSSRYLVKRTGEKVFLECVQDMDHENMFWYRQDPGLGLRLIYFSYDVKMKEKGDIPEGYSVSREKKERFSLILESASTNQTSMYLCASSLMGRVGGWGEQYFGPGTRLTVT.

V and J are TRBV14 and TRBJ2-1; D not resolved. The V and J ends lost 6 bases and 6 bases respectively, with 12 bases between them. The CDR3 is 13 residues long. The germline V gene encodes CDR1 SGHDN and CDR2 FVKESK. The chain's CDR3 is CASRPGPGNEQFF. The CDR3 DNA follows: TGTGCCAGCAGGCCCGGACCGGGCAATGAGCAGTTCTTC. Full variable domain (outside the CDR3, taken from reference TRBV14 and TRBJ2-1): EAGVTQFPSHSVIEKGQTVTLRCDPISGHDNLYWYRRVMGKEIKFLLHFVKESKQDESGMPNNRFLAERTGGTYSTLKVQPAELEDSGVYFCASRPGPGNEQFFGPGTRLTVL.

Note on this clonotype: A clone one base away is much larger, so this may be a read error. J is TRBJ2-7 and V is TRBV10-1; no clear D gene. This CDR3 comprises 13 residues. CDR1 is WNHNN and CDR2 is SYGVQD in the germline V gene (reference sequence). The chain's CDR3 is CPSSNITCYEQYF. CDR3 DNA sequence: TGCCCCAGCAGTAACATTACATGCTACGAGCAGTACTTC.

This chain links TRBV9 with TRBJ1-3, with D perhaps TRBD1 (5 bases). The CDR3 contains 18 residues. Trimming stripped 0 bases from V and 2 bases from J, with 18 bases between. The germline V gene encodes CDR1 SGDLS and CDR2 YYNGEE. The CDR3 spells CASSVAPGVPGAGNTIYF. CDR3 sequence (DNA): TGTGCCAGCAGCGTAGCTCCGGGGGTTCCGGGAGCTGGAAACACCATATATTTT.

The rearrangement links TRBV30 to TRBJ1-1, with D perhaps matching TRBD1 (5 bases). The length of the CDR3 is 13 residues. Trimming cost V 5 bases and J 0 bases, with 10 bases left between them. Germline V gene data show CDR1 as GTSNPN and CDR2 as SVGIG (reference sequence). CDR3 loop: CAWGEGMNTEAFF. CDR3 nucleotides: TGTGCCTGGGGGGAGGGGATGAACACTGAAGCTTTCTTT.

This clonotype was picked up many times. The rearrangement links TRBV10-3 to TRBJ1-2; 7 bases agree with TRBD1. This CDR3 region has 19 residues. Germline lookup yields CDR1 ENHRY and CDR2 SYGVKD. The V and J ends lost 3 bases and 0 bases, in that order; junction bases with no gene match: 16. The DNA of the CDR3 is TGTGCCATCAGTGACCTTGTGCAAGACAGGGTCAAGGCTAACTATGGCTACACCTTC. Translated: CAISDLVQDRVKANYGYTF.

The chain links TRBV4-2 to TRBJ2-3; D remains ambiguous. CDR1 is LGHNA and CDR2 is YNFKEQ in the germline V gene. V lost 1 base and J lost 6, with 8 bases in between. The CDR3 length is 13 residues. The CDR3 protein is CASSQVLFDTQYF. CDR3 coding DNA: TGTGCCAGCAGCCAAGTACTGTTCGATACGCAGTATTTT.

This clonotype appeared many times. CDR3 protein: CSASTVSAGDTQYF. The CDR3 DNA is TGCAGTGCGTCCACGGTCAGCGCAGGAGATACGCAGTATTTT. The chain links TRBV20-1 to TRBJ2-3; D not resolved. The CDR3 is 14 amino acids. Trimming shortened V by 6 bases and J by 5 bases, and 18 bases separated the two germline ends. The germline V gene encodes CDR1 DFQATT and CDR2 SNEGSKA (reference sequence).

This clonotype was seen ten or more times. The chain recombines TRBV4-1 with TRBJ1-2, with D hard to call. CDR1 is MGHRA and CDR2 is YSYEKL in the germline V gene. The CDR3 covers 14 residues. The V gene lost 0 bases and the J gene lost 3 bases, with 8 bases spanning the gap. The CDR3 here is CASSQDLGHYGYTF. CDR3 DNA sequence: TGCGCCAGCAGCCAAGATCTCGGCCACTATGGCTACACCTTC.

This clonotype appeared many times. J is TRBJ2-5 and V is TRBV20-1; TRBD2 aligns across 8 bases. J gave up 1 base and V 3 bases, and 10 bases lay outside the gene matches. This CDR3 has 16 residues. Germline V gene data show CDR1 as DFQATT and CDR2 as SNEGSKA (reference sequence). CDR3 loop: CSASLPRGGSQETQYF. The CDR3 DNA follows: TGCAGTGCTAGTCTCCCTCGCGGGGGGTCCCAAGAGACCCAGTACTTC.

About this clonotype itself: The junction and the germline gene differ at one end; a read error may be behind it. J is TRBJ2-2 and V is TRBV7-9; perhaps TRBD1 as D (6 bases). Germline CDR1 reads SEHNR; CDR2 reads FQNEAQ (reference sequence). The CDR3 runs to 16 residues. This CDR3 reads CASSPRITGNTGELVF. The CDR3 DNA reads TGTGCCAGCAGCCCCCGAATTACAGGGAACACCGGGGAGCTGGTTTTT.

The gene calls are TRBV20-1 and TRBJ1-1; 11 positions match TRBD1. The CDR3 runs to 15 residues. Trimming cost V 1 base and J 3 bases; bases outside gene matches: 4. Germline lookup yields CDR1 DFQATT and CDR2 SNEGSKA (reference sequence). The CDR3 region has the DNA TGCAGTGCTAGAGGAGAGGGACAGGGGGACACTGAAGCTTTCTTT. Residues: CSARGEGQGDTEAFF.

This clonotype was detected a few times. The chain is built from TRBV5-6 and TRBJ2-3; 10 bases agree with TRBD2. V lost 1 base and J lost 2; bases outside the gene matches: 13. The CDR3 is 19 residues long. Germline V gene data show CDR1 as SGHDT and CDR2 as YYEEEE. The CDR3 region is CASSLRTGLTSGVTDTQYF. In DNA form, the CDR3 reads TGTGCCAGCAGCTTGCGGACAGGTTTAACTAGCGGGGTCACAGATACGCAGTATTTT.

In this sample, this clonotype turned up many times. The V gene is TRBV5-1, the J gene TRBJ2-6; D remains unclear. Germline lookup yields CDR1 SGHRS and CDR2 YFSETQ. This CDR3 comprises 16 residues. V lost 2 bases and J lost 0, with 9 bases in between. The CDR3 here is CASSLGQSSGANVLTF. The DNA for the CDR3 is TGCGCCAGCAGCTTAGGTCAGAGCTCTGGGGCCAACGTCCTGACTTTC.

Of note for this clonotype: This may arise from a read error, as a much more abundant clone is one base away. The V call is TRBV6-5, the J call TRBJ1-2; D is uncertain. There are 13 residues in the CDR3. V gave up 6 bases and J gave up 7 bases, with 15 bases separating them. The germline gives CDR1 MNHEY, CDR2 SVGAGI. CDR3 in amino acids: CASSLDGYCGYTF. CDR3 sequence (DNA): TGTGCCAGCAGCCTGGACGGCTACTGTGGCTACACCTTC.

This clonotype has at least ten counts. The chain carries TRBV4-2 and TRBJ2-7; D uncertain. This CDR3 is 14 amino acids long. Germline V lookup: CDR1 LGHNA, CDR2 YNFKEQ. V was cut by 1 base and J by 6 bases, with 13 bases left in between. CDR3 in amino acids: CASSQVGNFAEQYF. In DNA, the CDR3 is TGTGCCAGCAGCCAAGTTGGCAATTTCGCCGAGCAGTACTTC.

The chain is built from TRBV2 and TRBJ1-5; TRBD1 is a possible D gene (5 bases). CDR1 and CDR2 (germline): SNHLY, FYNNEI. The CDR3 covers 15 residues. Deletions cut 3 bases from V and 6 bases from J, with 15 bases between. The CDR3 DNA follows: TGTGCCAGCAGTGACGTGGCAGGGAGAAGTCAGCCCCAGCATTTT. It is translated as CASSDVAGRSQPQHF.

This clonotype has ten or more counts. The chain carries TRBV6-1 and TRBJ2-3; D gene ambiguous. This CDR3 is 14 amino acids long. The V gene's germline CDR1 is MNHNS and CDR2 SASEGT. Trimming removed 7 bases from V and 10 bases from J, with 21 bases in between. The CDR3 coding sequence is TGTGCCAGCAACCCAAACCAACGACGCGAGTCGCAGTATTTT. It translates to CASNPNQRRESQYF.

V is TRBV3-1 and J is TRBJ2-4; D is perhaps TRBD2 (5 bases). V lost 4 bases, J lost 2 bases, and 18 bases lay in between. Germline V lookup: CDR1 LGHDT, CDR2 YNNKEL (reference sequence). The CDR3 length is 17 residues. CDR3 in DNA: TGTGCCAGCAGCCTACAAGTTGAGAGAGGGACCAAAAACATTCAGTACTTC. Encoded protein: CASSLQVERGTKNIQYF.

The chain links TRBV7-9 to TRBJ2-7; 12 bases line up with TRBD1. V was clipped by 5 bases and J by 4 bases; unmatched bases: 9. Germline V gene sequence: CDR1 SEHNR, CDR2 FQNEAQ (reference sequence). There are 16 residues in the CDR3. CDR3 loop: CASSGQGQGAIYEQYF. The CDR3, as DNA: TGTGCCAGCAGCGGTCAGGGACAGGGGGCGATTTACGAGCAGTACTTC. The complete variable domain, with remaining parts taken from reference TRBV7-9 and TRBJ2-7, reads DTGVSQNPRHKITKRGQNVTFRCDPISEHNRLYWYRQTLGQGPEFLTYFQNEAQLEKSRLLSDRFSAERPKGSFSTLEIQRTEQGDSAMYLCASSGQGQGAIYEQYFGPGTRLTVT.

V and J are TRBV7-3 and TRBJ2-2; 7 bases line up with TRBD1. V shed 5 bases, J shed 6 bases, and the junction held 3 bases outside the gene matches. This CDR3 comprises 13 residues. Germline loops: CDR1 SGHTA, CDR2 FQGTGA. Written as DNA, the CDR3 is TGTGCCAGCAGCATTCAGGGGGCCGGGGAGCTGTTTTTT. Protein sequence: CASSIQGAGELFF.

This clonotype was seen a handful of times. This chain uses TRBV6-4 with TRBJ2-2; D ambiguous. Germline V lookup: CDR1 MRHNA, CDR2 SNTAGT. Trimming left V 3 bases short and J 4 bases short, with 9 bases between. This CDR3 contains 14 residues. The CDR3 region has the DNA TGTGCCAGCAGTGAGGCGCCAGCCACCGGGGAGCTGTTTTTT. This sequence encodes CASSEAPATGELFF.

Ten or more counts support this clonotype. The genes are TRBV30 and TRBJ2-7; D is unresolved. CDR3 length: 11 residues. Deletions cut 2 bases from V and 2 bases from J, with 4 bases between. Per germline, CDR1 GTSNPN and CDR2 SVGIG (reference sequence). The CDR3 bases are TGTGCCTGGAGTCCAGCCTACGAGCAGTACTTC. Its protein is CAWSPAYEQYF.

This chain uses TRBV12-3 or TRBV12-4 with TRBJ2-1; TRBD1 matches 10 bases. The junction had 3 bases not matched to a gene; V was cut back by 4 bases and J by 3 bases. CDR3 length: 15 residues. CDR3: CASSSRTGGYNEQFF. In nucleotides, the CDR3 is TGTGCCAGCAGTTCTAGGACAGGGGGCTACAATGAGCAGTTCTTC.